This T cell receptor beta chain is from a study of blood T cell repertoires in COVID-19. Across the study: The samples span acute and convalescent COVID-19 from the United States, Italy and Spain.

Measured with immunoSEQ multiplex PCR; TCRdb has only the in-frame clones, and not every one. The sample consists of some 150,000 clones, under 90% of them appearing once. The CDR3 spans 15 residues. Trimming shortened V by 5 bases and J by 8 bases, and 19 bases separated the two germline ends. From germline, CDR1 is KGHSY and CDR2 FQNENV. This sequence joins TRBV16 and TRBJ2-1, with a weak D call TRBD2 (5 bases). The sequence was collected from a woman between 18 and 30 years old who had been exposed to COVID-19. Sequenced input: PBMCs or T cells enriched from blood (not recorded which). The CDR3 nucleotides read TGTGCCAGCAGCTCTATTAGTCCGGGGTCAGATGAGCAGTTCTTC. Translated: CASSSISPGSDEQFF.